This T cell receptor (beta chain) emerged from a study of T cells in Graves' hyperthyroidism and ophthalmopathy. The authors deemed Graves' hyperthyroidism stable absent ophthalmopathy progression within 18 months. Hyperthyroidism, newly diagnosed and lasting under 2 months, affected patients aged 18 to 65. V lost 0 bases and J 6 bases, leaving 17 bases between the germline ends. Germline-derived CDR1 and CDR2 are DFQATT and SNEGSKA (reference sequence). The CDR3 is made up of 16 amino acids. Amplified regions were TCR beta CDR3 sequences from RNA transcripts. When the TCR CDR3 underwent first-round RT-PCR, the HTBI primer set was used. TCRdb passed the multiplex PCR reads through MiXCR, listing each CDR3 protein once. The repertoire consists of over 500,000 distinct CDR3 sequences, with around 15% occurring once and the leading ten covering approximately 13%.

Material for sequencing was blood. The TCR comes from a middle-aged woman with Graves' hyperthyroidism. The V and J genes are TRBV20-1 and TRBJ1-4; D unresolved. CDR3 amino acids: CSARDDELAVDEKLFF. The CDR3 DNA reads as TGCAGTGCTAGAGACGATGAATTGGCCGTGGATGAAAAACTGTTTTTT.